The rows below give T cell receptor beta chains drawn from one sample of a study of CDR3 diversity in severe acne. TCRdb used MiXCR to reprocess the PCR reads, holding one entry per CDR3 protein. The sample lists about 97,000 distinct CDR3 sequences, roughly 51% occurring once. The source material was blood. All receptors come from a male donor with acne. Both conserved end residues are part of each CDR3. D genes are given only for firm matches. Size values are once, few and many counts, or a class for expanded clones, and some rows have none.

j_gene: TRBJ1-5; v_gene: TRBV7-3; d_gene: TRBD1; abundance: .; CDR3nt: TGTGCCAGCAGTACAGGGGCCAATTATCAGCCCCAGCATTTT; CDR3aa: CASSTGANYQPQHF
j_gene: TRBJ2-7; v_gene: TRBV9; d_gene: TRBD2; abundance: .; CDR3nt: TGTGCCAGCAGCCTCGAGGGGAGCGGGAAATGGTACGAGCAGTACTTC; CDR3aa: CASSLEGSGKWYEQYF
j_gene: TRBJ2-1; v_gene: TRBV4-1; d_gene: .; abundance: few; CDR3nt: TGCGCCAGCAGCCAAGATAGGACGGATTCCGGTACTGAGCAGTTCTTC; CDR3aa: CASSQDRTDSGTEQFF
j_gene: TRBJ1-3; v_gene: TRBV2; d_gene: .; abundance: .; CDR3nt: TGTGCCAGCAGTGAAACACGAAACACCATATATTTT; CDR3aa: CASSETRNTIYF
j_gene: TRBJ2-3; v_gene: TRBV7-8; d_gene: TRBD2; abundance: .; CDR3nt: TGTGCCAGCAGCTCACGACTAGCGGGATGGGCAGATACGCAGTATTTT; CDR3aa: CASSSRLAGWADTQYF
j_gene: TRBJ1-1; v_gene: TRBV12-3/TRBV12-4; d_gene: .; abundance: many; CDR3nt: TGTGCCAGCAGTCGCACGGGACATAGGACTGAAGCTTTCTTT; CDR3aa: CASSRTGHRTEAFF
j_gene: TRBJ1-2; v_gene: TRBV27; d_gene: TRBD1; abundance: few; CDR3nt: TGTGCCAGCAGGTACGGGACAGATTATGGCTACACCTTC; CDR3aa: CASRYGTDYGYTF
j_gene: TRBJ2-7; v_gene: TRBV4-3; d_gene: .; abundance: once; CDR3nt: TGCGCCAGCAGCCAAGAGGTTTCGGGGTGGGGCGAGCAGTACTTC; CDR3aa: CASSQEVSGWGEQYF
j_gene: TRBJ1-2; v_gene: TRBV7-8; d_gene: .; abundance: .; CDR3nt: TGTGCCAGCAGCGACAGGTCGCCGAACTATGGCTACACCTTC; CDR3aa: CASSDRSPNYGYTF
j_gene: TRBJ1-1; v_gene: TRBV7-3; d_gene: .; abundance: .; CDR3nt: TGTGCCAGCAGCCCTGTTTATTCGGTGAACACTGAAGCTTTCTTT; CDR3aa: CASSPVYSVNTEAFF
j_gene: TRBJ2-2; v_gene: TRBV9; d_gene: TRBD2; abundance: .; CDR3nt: TGTGCCAGCAGCGCCCGGATTAGCGGGGACTACACCGGGGAGCTGTTTTTT; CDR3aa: CASSARISGDYTGELFF
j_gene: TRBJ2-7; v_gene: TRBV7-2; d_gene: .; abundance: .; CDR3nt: TGTGCCAGCTCCATCGGAGGGGGCTCTACCTACGAGCAGTACTTC; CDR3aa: CASSIGGGSTYEQYF
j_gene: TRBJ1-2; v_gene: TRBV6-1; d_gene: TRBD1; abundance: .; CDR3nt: TGTGCCAGCAGTGAACCGGGACAGGCTCTTCACTATGGCTACACCTTC; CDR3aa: CASSEPGQALHYGYTF
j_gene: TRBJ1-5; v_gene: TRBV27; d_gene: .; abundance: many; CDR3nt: TGTGCCAGCAGTTTATCTGGTCGCGGCAATCAGCCCCAGCATTTT; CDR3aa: CASSLSGRGNQPQHF
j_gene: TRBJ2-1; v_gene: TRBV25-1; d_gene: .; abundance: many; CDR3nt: TGTGCCAGCAGTGAGGGAGGTGCAGGGGTGTCCTACAATGAGCAGTTCTTC; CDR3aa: CASSEGGAGVSYNEQFF
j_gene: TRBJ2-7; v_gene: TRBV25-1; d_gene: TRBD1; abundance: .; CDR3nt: TGTGCCAGCAGTTTCAGAATCACGGGACAGGGGAACGAGCAGTACTTC; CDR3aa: CASSFRITGQGNEQYF
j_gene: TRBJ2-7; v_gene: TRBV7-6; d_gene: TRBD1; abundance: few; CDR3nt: TGTGCCAGCAGCCGGACAGGGAGCTTATACGAGCAGTACTTC; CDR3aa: CASSRTGSLYEQYF
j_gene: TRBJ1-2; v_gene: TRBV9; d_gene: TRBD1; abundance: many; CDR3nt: TGTGCCAGCAGCGTGGCTTACAGGGGAGACGCGCGCTACACCTTC; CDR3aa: CASSVAYRGDARYTF
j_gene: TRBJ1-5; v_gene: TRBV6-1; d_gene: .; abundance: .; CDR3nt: TGTGCCAGTCGGGTCAGAAATCAGCCCCAGCATTTT; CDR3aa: CASRVRNQPQHF
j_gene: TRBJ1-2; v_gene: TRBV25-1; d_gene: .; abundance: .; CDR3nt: TGTGCCAGCAGTGGGCTTCGTGGTCAAACTAACTATGGCTACACCTTC; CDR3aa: CASSGLRGQTNYGYTF
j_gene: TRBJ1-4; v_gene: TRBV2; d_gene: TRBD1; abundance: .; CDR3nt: TGTGCCAGCAGCGGGGACAGGGGGGCAACTAATGAAAAACTGTTTTTT; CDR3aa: CASSGDRGATNEKLFF
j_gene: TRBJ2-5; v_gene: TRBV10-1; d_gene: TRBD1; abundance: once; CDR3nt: TGCGCCAGCAGTGATCGCGACAGGGGGGAGACCCAGTACTTC; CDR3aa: CASSDRDRGETQYF
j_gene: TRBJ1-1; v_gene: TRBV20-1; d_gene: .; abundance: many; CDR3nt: TGCAGCGCTGGGACGGCTGCTTTCTTT; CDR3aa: CSAGTAAFF
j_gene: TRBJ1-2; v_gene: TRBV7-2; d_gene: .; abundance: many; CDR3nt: TGTGCCAGCAGCCCCATTGTAGGGACAACCTTCTATGGCTACACCTTC; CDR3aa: CASSPIVGTTFYGYTF
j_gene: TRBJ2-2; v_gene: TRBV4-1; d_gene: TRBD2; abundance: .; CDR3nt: TGCGCCAGCAGCCGGACTAGAGACGAGGTCGGGGAGCTGTTTTTT; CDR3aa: CASSRTRDEVGELFF
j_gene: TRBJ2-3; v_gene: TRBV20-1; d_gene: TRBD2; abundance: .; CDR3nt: TGCAGTGCTAGGGCTATTACTAGCGGGACAGATACGCAGTATTTC; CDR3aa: CSARAITSGTDTQYF
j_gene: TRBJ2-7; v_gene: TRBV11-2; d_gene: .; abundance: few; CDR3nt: TGTGCCAGCAGCTTAGCAGGGTACACCTACGAGCAGTACTTC; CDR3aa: CASSLAGYTYEQYF
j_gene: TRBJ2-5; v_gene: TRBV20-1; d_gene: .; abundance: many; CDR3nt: TGCAGTGCTCCGGGGGCAGGGGGAGAGACCCAGTACTTC; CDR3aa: CSAPGAGGETQYF
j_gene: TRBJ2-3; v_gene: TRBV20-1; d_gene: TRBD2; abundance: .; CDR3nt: TGCAGTGCTAGAGCTTGGCGGGAGGGCACAGATACGCAGTATTTT; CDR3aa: CSARAWREGTDTQYF
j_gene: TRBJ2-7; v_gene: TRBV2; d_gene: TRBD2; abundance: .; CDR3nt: TGTGCCAGCAGTTATAGCGGGAGCGACGAGCAGTACTTC; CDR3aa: CASSYSGSDEQYF
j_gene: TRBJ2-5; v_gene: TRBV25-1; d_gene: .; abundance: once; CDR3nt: TGTGCCAGCAGCTCCAGGGGAATGGAAGTGACCCAGTACTTC; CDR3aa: CASSSRGMEVTQYF
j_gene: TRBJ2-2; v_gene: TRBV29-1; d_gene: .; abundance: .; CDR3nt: TGCAGCGTTGAGCAGGGGACCGGGGAGCTGTTTTTT; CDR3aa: CSVEQGTGELFF
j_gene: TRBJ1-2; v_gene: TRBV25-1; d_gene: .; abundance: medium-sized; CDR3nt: TGTGCCAGCAGTGAATCTGTAGACCTCTATGGCTACACCTTC; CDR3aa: CASSESVDLYGYTF
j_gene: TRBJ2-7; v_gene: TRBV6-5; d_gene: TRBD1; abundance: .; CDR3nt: TGTGCCAGCAGTTACGATAGGGACAGCTCCTACGAGCAGTACTTC; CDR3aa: CASSYDRDSSYEQYF
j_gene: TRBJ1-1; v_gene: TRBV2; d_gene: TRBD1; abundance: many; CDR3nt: TGTGCCAGCAGGGACAGGGGAAACACTGAAGCTTTCTTT; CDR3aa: CASRDRGNTEAFF
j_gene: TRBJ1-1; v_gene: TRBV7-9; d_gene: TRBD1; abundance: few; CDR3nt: TGTGCCAGCAGCTTTCACAGGGGGCGGACTGAAGCTTTCTTT; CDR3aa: CASSFHRGRTEAFF
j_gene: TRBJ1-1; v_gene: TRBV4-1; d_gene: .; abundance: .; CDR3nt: TGCGCCAGCAGCCAAGTGGAGGGGACGGGGAACACTGAAGCTTTCTTT; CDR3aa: CASSQVEGTGNTEAFF